The rows below give T cell receptor beta chains drawn from one sample of a study of identical twins. TCRdb re-analysed the 5' RACE reads in MiXCR, keeping a single row per CDR3 protein. The data contain a few hundred thousand distinct CDR3 sequences, roughly 9.9% of them singletons. The same data also contributed to another study, on yellow fever vaccine responses in identical twins.

Sequenced sample: PBMCs. The receptors stem from a woman in her late teens or twenties in good health. CDR3s include the opening cysteine and the closing phenylalanine or tryptophan. Each record gives: D gene, clone size, J gene, V gene, CDR3 protein, CDR3 DNA. A D gene is named only where the DNA matches it firmly. The size entry is marked missing in some rows and otherwise reads once, few, many or a size class.

D gene: -; clone size: few; J gene: TRBJ2-1; V gene: TRBV4-2; CDR3 protein: CASSQPRYRQGGEYNEQFF; CDR3 DNA: TGTGCCAGCAGCCAACCGAGGTATAGACAGGGAGGAGAATACAATGAGCAGTTCTTC
D gene: TRBD1; clone size: few; J gene: TRBJ2-2; V gene: TRBV5-6; CDR3 protein: CASSSAKDRGDTGELFF; CDR3 DNA: TGTGCCAGCAGCTCCGCAAAAGACAGGGGGGACACCGGGGAGCTGTTTTTT
D gene: TRBD1; clone size: -; J gene: TRBJ2-2; V gene: TRBV2; CDR3 protein: CASRRLGQGVTGELFF; CDR3 DNA: TGTGCCAGCAGGCGACTGGGACAGGGGGTCACCGGGGAGCTGTTTTTT
D gene: -; clone size: many; J gene: TRBJ1-1; V gene: TRBV6-6; CDR3 protein: CASSSDTEAFF; CDR3 DNA: TGTGCCAGCAGTTCGGACACTGAAGCTTTCTTT
D gene: TRBD1; clone size: many; J gene: TRBJ1-4; V gene: TRBV4-1; CDR3 protein: CASSDRATLNNEKLFF; CDR3 DNA: TGCGCCAGCAGCGACAGGGCGACTTTAAACAATGAAAAACTGTTTTTT
D gene: -; clone size: few; J gene: TRBJ1-3; V gene: TRBV29-1; CDR3 protein: CSGEQGGNTIYF; CDR3 DNA: TGCAGCGGGGAACAGGGTGGAAACACCATATATTTT
D gene: -; clone size: few; J gene: TRBJ2-7; V gene: TRBV11-2; CDR3 protein: CASSLDPSGWEQYF; CDR3 DNA: TGTGCCAGCAGCTTAGATCCCTCGGGATGGGAGCAGTACTTC
D gene: TRBD1; clone size: -; J gene: TRBJ2-7; V gene: TRBV30; CDR3 protein: CAWGTGNSYEQYF; CDR3 DNA: TGTGCCTGGGGGACAGGAAATTCCTACGAGCAGTACTTC
D gene: -; clone size: -; J gene: TRBJ2-7; V gene: TRBV3-1; CDR3 protein: CASSQVPRDTWLSYEQYF; CDR3 DNA: TGTGCCAGCAGCCAAGTACCTCGGGACACGTGGTTGTCCTACGAGCAGTACTTC
D gene: TRBD1; clone size: -; J gene: TRBJ1-1; V gene: TRBV27; CDR3 protein: CASSYNRGKNTEAFF; CDR3 DNA: TGTGCCAGCAGCTACAACAGGGGGAAAAACACTGAAGCTTTCTTT
D gene: -; clone size: few; J gene: TRBJ1-2; V gene: TRBV4-1; CDR3 protein: CASSVLGVYGYTF; CDR3 DNA: TGCGCCAGCAGCGTCCTCGGGGTCTATGGCTACACCTTC
D gene: TRBD1; clone size: few; J gene: TRBJ2-3; V gene: TRBV5-4; CDR3 protein: CASSLPGQGAKDTQYF; CDR3 DNA: TGTGCCAGCAGCTTACCAGGACAGGGGGCAAAAGATACGCAGTATTTT
D gene: TRBD1; clone size: few; J gene: TRBJ2-5; V gene: TRBV6-1; CDR3 protein: CASRGTRGYQETQYF; CDR3 DNA: TGTGCCAGCAGGGGGACCAGGGGGTACCAAGAGACCCAGTACTTC